This is a list of T cell receptor beta chains from one sample in a study of cytotoxic CD8 clonotypes in ibrutinib-treated CLL. Sequencing used immunoSEQ multiplex PCR; TCRdb keeps in-frame clones, though not all of them. The sample has a few hundred thousand clones, roughly 79% seen once; the top ten hold over 5%. The source was PBMCs, collected before ibrutinib treatment. The receptors were gathered from a human donor with chronic lymphocytic leukemia. The CDR3 runs from the conserved cysteine through the conserved F or W. D genes are given only for firm matches. Expanded clones are given a class, and other clones once, few, many or no size at all.

D,size,V,J,DNA,CDR3
TRBD2,NA,TRBV4-3,TRBJ2-3,TGCGCCAGCAGCCGCCACCCGGGACTAGCGGGAGTGGGAGATACGCAGTATTTT,CASSRHPGLAGVGDTQYF
NA,NA,TRBV30,TRBJ2-7,TGTGCCTGGAGTGAGGGACAATCCTACGAGCAGTACTTC,CAWSEGQSYEQYF
NA,NA,TRBV5-6,TRBJ2-1,TGTGCCAGCAGCTTGGTTGGCAGGTACTCCTACAATGAGCAGTTCTTC,CASSLVGRYSYNEQFF
TRBD2,NA,TRBV5-1,TRBJ2-3,TGCGCCACCAAAGTGGCGGGAGGGATCGCAGATACGCAGTATTTT,CATKVAGGIADTQYF
TRBD2,NA,TRBV6-5,TRBJ2-3,TGTGCCAGCAGTTACGGACTAGGCACAGATACGCAGTATTTT,CASSYGLGTDTQYF
TRBD2,few,TRBV19,TRBJ2-3,TGTGCCAGTAGTTTCGGGAGGACAGATACGCAGTATTTT,CASSFGRTDTQYF
NA,NA,TRBV25-1,TRBJ1-4,TGTGCCAGCAGTGATATATCCCGGACAGTAAATGAAAAACTGTTTTTT,CASSDISRTVNEKLFF
TRBD2,NA,TRBV7-2,TRBJ2-5,TGTGCCAGCAGCTTTTTAGCGGGAGACGTGACCCAGTACTTC,CASSFLAGDVTQYF
NA,NA,TRBV9,TRBJ1-1,TGTGCCAGCAGCGCCTGGGGGTCCACGGGGACTGAAGCTTTCTTT,CASSAWGSTGTEAFF
NA,few,TRBV7-9,TRBJ2-6,TGTGCCAGCAGCTTATTCTCTGGGGCCAACGTCCTGACTTTC,CASSLFSGANVLTF
NA,NA,TRBV15,TRBJ1-2,TGTGCCACCAGCAGCCAACCGGGACACTATGGCTACACCTTC,CATSSQPGHYGYTF
TRBD1,NA,TRBV7-9,TRBJ1-5,TGTGCCAGCAGTTCCGGGACAGGGAGCTTTGTGGGCAATCAGCCCCAGCATTTT,CASSSGTGSFVGNQPQHF
NA,few,TRBV6-5,TRBJ1-2,TGTGCCAGCAGCGCCGACGGAGCGGGGGGTGGCTACACCTTC,CASSADGAGGGYTF
TRBD1,few,TRBV4-2,TRBJ2-3,TGTGCCAGCAGCCAGTATGGGACAGGGAGCACAGATACGCAGTATTTT,CASSQYGTGSTDTQYF
NA,NA,TRBV30,TRBJ2-7,TGTGCCTGGAGGACTAGAGCCTCCTACGAGCAGTACTTC,CAWRTRASYEQYF
NA,NA,TRBV7-6,TRBJ1-2,TGTGCCAGCAGCCAGCGGGCAGATCACTATGGCTACACCTTC,CASSQRADHYGYTF
NA,NA,TRBV9,TRBJ2-1,TGTGCCAGCAGCGCCCGGCGGAGTGAGCAGTTCTTC,CASSARRSEQFF
TRBD1,NA,TRBV29-1,TRBJ1-2,TGCAGCGTTGAAAGGGCCCGCGGACAGGGGGTCGGTGGCTACACCTTC,CSVERARGQGVGGYTF
NA,NA,TRBV2,TRBJ1-2,TGTGCCAGCAGGCGCTTGGGGGTTGGGTATGGCTACACCTTC,CASRRLGVGYGYTF
TRBD1,NA,TRBV19,TRBJ2-1,TGTGCCAGTAGTATTGGGACAGGGAGCTACAATGAGCAGTTCTTC,CASSIGTGSYNEQFF
NA,NA,TRBV2,TRBJ1-5,TGTGCCAGCAGCTCGGAGGGAGCTCAGCCCCAGCATTTT,CASSSEGAQPQHF
NA,NA,TRBV4-3,TRBJ1-2,TGCGCCAGCAGCCAAAGGGGGGACTATGGCTACACCTTC,CASSQRGDYGYTF
NA,NA,TRBV27,TRBJ2-1,TGTGCCAGCAGTTTCCCCTCCGGGCCGGGGCTGGGAAATGAGCAGTTCTTC,CASSFPSGPGLGNEQFF
NA,once,TRBV14,TRBJ2-6,TGTGCCAGCAGCCAAGGAAGATTCCAGGCCAACGTCCTGACTTTC,CASSQGRFQANVLTF
TRBD2,NA,TRBV27,TRBJ2-1,TGTGCCAGCAGTTTTAGGACTAGCGGGAGTTCTGAGCAGTTCTTC,CASSFRTSGSSEQFF
TRBD2,NA,TRBV7-9,TRBJ2-7,TGTGCCAGCAGCTCTCGGACTAGCGGGGCATACGAGCAGTACTTC,CASSSRTSGAYEQYF
NA,NA,TRBV4-1,TRBJ2-7,TGCGCCAGCAGCCAAGACGTAACCTACGAGCAGTACTTC,CASSQDVTYEQYF
NA,NA,TRBV19,TRBJ2-7,TGTGCCAGTAGTATCAATTACGGGGCGTTACGCTACGAGCAGTACTTC,CASSINYGALRYEQYF
NA,NA,TRBV19,TRBJ2-7,TGTGCCAGTAGTATGGTCTTCCGGTCTTTTATAAACGGGGAGCAGTACTTC,CASSMVFRSFINGEQYF